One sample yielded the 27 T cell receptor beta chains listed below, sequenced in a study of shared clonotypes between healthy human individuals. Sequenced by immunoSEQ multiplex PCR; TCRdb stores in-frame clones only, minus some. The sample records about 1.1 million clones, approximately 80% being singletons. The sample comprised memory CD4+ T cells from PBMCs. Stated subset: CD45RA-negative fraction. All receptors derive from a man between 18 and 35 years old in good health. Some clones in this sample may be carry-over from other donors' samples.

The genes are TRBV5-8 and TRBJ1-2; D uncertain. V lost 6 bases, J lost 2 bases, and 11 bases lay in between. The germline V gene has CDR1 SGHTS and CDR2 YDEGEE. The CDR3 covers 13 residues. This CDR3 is CASIRLRNYGYTF. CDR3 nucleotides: TGTGCCAGCATCCGCCTGAGAAACTATGGCTACACCTTC.

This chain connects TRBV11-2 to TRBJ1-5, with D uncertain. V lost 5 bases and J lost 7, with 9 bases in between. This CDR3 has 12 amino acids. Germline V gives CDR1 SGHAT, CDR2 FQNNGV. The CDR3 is CASSQAGQPQHF. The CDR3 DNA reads TGTGCCAGCAGCCAAGCGGGCCAGCCCCAGCATTTT.

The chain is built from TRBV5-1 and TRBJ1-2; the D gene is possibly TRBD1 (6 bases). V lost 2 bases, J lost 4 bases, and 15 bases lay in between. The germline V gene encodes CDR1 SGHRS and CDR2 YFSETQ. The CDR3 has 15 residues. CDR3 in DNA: TGCGCCAGCAGCTTAACGGCAGGGGAGGGCTATGGCTACACCTTC. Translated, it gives CASSLTAGEGYGYTF.

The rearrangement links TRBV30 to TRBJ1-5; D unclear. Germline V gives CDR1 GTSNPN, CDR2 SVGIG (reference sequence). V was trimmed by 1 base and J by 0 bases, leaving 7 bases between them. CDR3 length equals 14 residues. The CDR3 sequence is CAWSGINSNQPQHF. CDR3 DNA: TGTGCCTGGAGTGGGATCAATAGCAATCAGCCCCAGCATTTT.

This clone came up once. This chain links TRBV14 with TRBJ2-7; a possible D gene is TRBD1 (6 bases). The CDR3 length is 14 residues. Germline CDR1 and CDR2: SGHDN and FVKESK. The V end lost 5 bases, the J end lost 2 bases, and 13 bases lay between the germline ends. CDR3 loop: CASSSGQSTYEQYF. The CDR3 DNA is TGTGCCAGCAGCTCCGGACAGTCGACCTACGAGCAGTACTTC. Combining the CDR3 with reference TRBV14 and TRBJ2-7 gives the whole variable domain EAGVTQFPSHSVIEKGQTVTLRCDPISGHDNLYWYRRVMGKEIKFLLHFVKESKQDESGMPNNRFLAERTGGTYSTLKVQPAELEDSGVYFCASSSGQSTYEQYFGPGTRLTVT.

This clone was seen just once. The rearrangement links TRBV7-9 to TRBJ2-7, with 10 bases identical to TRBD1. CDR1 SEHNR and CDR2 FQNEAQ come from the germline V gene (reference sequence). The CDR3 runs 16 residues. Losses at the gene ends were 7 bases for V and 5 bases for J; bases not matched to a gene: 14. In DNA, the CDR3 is TGTGCCAGCACCACTTACACCGGGACAGGGGTCCACGAGCAGTACTTC. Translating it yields CASTTYTGTGVHEQYF.

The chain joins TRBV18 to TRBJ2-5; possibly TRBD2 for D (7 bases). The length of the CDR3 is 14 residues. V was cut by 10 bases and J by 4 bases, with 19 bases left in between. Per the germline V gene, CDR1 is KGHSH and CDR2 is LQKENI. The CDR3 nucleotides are TGTGCCACCACCGGCGGGGGCTTGGGAGAGACCCAGTACTTC. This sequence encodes CATTGGGLGETQYF.

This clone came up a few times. CDR3 nucleotides: TGTGCCAGCAGCACTCAGCGGCTCTTCACAGATACGCAGTATTTT. Protein sequence: CASSTQRLFTDTQYF. The chain links TRBV7-9 to TRBJ2-3; D may be TRBD2 (5 bases). Germline CDR1 SEHNR, CDR2 FQNEAQ (reference sequence). The CDR3 length is 15 residues. Trimming stripped 5 bases from V and 2 bases from J, with 14 bases between.

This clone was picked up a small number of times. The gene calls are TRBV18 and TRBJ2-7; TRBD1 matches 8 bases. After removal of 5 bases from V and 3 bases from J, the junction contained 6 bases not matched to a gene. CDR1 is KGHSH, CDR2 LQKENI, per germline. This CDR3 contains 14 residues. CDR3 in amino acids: CASSSGQGGYEQYF. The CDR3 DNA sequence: TGTGCCAGCTCAAGCGGACAGGGTGGCTACGAGCAGTACTTC.

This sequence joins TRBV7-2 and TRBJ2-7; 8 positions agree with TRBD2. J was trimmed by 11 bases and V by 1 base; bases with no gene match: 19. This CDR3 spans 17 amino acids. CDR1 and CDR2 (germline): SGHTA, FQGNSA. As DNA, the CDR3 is TGTGCCAGCAGCTTAGTTGGTAGGGCGGGAGGCCACCATCTTGAGTACTTC. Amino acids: CASSLVGRAGGHHLEYF.

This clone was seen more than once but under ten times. CDR3 sequence: CASSVRLASGLFF. CDR3 nucleotide sequence: TGTGCCAGCAGTGTGAGGCTAGCGAGCGGGCTGTTCTTC. The chain combines TRBV6-1 with TRBJ2-1; D possibly corresponds to TRBD2 (6 bases). The germline V and J ends were trimmed by 4 bases and 15 bases, with 19 bases remaining between them. CDR3 length: 13 residues. From germline, CDR1 is MNHNS and CDR2 SASEGT.

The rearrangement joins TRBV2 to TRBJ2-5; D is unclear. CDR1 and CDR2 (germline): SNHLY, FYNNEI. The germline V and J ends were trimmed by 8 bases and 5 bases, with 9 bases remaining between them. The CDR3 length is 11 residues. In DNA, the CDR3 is TGTGCCAGCCTCCAACTTGAGACCCAGTACTTC. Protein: CASLQLETQYF.

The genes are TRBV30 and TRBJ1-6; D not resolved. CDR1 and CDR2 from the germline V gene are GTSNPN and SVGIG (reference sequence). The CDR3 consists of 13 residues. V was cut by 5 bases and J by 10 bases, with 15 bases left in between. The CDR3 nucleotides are TGTGCCTGGGATGACCGCTCCAGGTCACCCCTCCACTTT. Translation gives CAWDDRSRSPLHF.

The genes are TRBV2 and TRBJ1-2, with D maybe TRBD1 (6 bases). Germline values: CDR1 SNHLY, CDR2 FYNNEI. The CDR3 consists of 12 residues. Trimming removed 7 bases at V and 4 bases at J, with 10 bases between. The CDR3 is CASKGDSYGYTF. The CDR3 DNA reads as TGTGCCAGCAAGGGGGATAGCTATGGCTACACCTTC. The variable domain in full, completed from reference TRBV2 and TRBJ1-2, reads EPEVTQTPSHQVTQMGQEVILRCVPISNHLYFYWYRQILGQKVEFLVSFYNNEISEKSEIFDDQFSVERPDGSNFTLKIRSTKLEDSAMYFCASKGDSYGYTFGSGTRLTVV.

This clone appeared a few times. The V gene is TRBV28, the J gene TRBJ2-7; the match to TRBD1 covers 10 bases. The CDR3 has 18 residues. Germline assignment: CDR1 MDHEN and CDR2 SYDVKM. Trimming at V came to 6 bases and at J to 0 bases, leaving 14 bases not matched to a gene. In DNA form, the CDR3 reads TGTGCCAGCAGCTCCGGGACAGGGGCCTTAATCGGCTCCTACGAGCAGTACTTC. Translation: CASSSGTGALIGSYEQYF.

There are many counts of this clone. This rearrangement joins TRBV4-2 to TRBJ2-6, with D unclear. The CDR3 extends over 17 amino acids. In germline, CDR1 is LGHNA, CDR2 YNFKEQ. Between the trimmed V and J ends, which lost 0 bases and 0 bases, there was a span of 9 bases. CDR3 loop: CASSQDGSLSGANVLTF. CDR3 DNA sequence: TGTGCCAGCAGCCAAGATGGCAGTCTCTCTGGGGCCAACGTCCTGACTTTC.

CDR3 DNA sequence: TGTGCCAGCAGTTCCTGGGGACAGGGGCTAAGCGAGCAGTACTTC. As protein: CASSSWGQGLSEQYF. The chain has TRBV27 and TRBJ2-7, with 10 bases fitting TRBD1. Trimming took 4 bases from V and 6 from J; bases not matched to a gene: 9. The V gene's germline CDR1 is MNHEY and CDR2 SMNVEV (reference sequence). The CDR3 is made up of 15 amino acids.

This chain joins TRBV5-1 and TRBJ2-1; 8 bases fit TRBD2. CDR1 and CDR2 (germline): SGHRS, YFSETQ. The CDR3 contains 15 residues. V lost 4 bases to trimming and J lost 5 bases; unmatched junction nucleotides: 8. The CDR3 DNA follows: TGCGCCAGCAGCCTAATTCCGGGACTAGACAATGAGCAGTTCTTC. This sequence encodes CASSLIPGLDNEQFF.

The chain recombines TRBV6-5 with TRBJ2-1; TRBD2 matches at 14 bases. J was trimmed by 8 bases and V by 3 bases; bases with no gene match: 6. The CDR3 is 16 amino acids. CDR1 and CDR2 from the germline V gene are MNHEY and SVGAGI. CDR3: CASSYGTSGSGYEQFF. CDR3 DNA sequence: TGTGCCAGCAGTTATGGGACTAGCGGGAGTGGTTATGAGCAGTTCTTC.

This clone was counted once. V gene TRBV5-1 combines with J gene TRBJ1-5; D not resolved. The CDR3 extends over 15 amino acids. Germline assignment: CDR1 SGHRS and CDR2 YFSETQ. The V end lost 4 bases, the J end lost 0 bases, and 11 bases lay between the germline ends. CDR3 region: CASSPAGNSNQPQHF. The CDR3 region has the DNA TGCGCCAGCAGCCCCGCGGGAAATAGCAATCAGCCCCAGCATTTT.

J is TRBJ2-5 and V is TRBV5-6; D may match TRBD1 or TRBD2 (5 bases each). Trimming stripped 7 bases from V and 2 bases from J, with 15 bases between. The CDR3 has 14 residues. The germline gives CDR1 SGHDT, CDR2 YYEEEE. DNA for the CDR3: TGTGCCAGCGGTATGAGGGACCAACAAGAGACCCAGTACTTC. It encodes CASGMRDQQETQYF. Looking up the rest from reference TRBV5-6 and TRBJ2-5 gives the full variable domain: DAGVTQSPTHLIKTRGQQVTLRCSPKSGHDTVSWYQQALGQGPQFIFQYYEEEERQRGNFPDRFSGHQFPNYSSELNVNALLLGDSALYLCASGMRDQQETQYFGPGTRLLVL.

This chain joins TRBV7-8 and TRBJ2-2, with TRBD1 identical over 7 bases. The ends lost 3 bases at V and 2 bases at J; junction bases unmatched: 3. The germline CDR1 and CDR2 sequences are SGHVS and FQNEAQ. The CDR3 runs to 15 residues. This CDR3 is CASSFRTGNTGELFF. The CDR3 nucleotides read TGTGCCAGCAGCTTCAGGACAGGAAACACCGGGGAGCTGTTTTTT.

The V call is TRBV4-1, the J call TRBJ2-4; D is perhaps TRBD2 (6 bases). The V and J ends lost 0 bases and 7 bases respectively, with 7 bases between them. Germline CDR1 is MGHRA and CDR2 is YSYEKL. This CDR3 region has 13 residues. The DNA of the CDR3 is TGCGCCAGCAGCCAAGATCGGGGGAACATTCAGTACTTC. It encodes CASSQDRGNIQYF.

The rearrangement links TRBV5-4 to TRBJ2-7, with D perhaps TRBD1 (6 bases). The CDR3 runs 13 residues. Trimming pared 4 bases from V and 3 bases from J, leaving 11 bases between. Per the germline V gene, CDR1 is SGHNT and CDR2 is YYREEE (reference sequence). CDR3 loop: CASSHEDSYEQYF. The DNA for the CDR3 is TGTGCCAGCAGCCATGAGGACAGCTACGAGCAGTACTTC.

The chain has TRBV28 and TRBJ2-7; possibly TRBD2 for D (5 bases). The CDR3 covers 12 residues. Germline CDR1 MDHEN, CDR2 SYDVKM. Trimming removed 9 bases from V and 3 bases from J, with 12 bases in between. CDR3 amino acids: CASREGVYEQYF. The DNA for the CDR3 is TGTGCCAGTCGCGAGGGAGTCTACGAGCAGTACTTC.

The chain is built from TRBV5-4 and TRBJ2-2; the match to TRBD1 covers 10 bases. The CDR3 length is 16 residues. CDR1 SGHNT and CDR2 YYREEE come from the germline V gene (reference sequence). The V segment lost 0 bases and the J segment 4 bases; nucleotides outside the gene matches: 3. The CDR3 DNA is TGTGCCAGCAGCTTGGGGGGGACAGGGGCCACCGGGGAGCTGTTTTTT. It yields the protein CASSLGGTGATGELFF.

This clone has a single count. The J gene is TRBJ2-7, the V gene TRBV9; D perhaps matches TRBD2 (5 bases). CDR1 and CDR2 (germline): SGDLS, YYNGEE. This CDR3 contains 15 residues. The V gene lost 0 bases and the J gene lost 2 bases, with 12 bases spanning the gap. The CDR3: CASSVGWTYPYEQYF. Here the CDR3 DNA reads TGTGCCAGCAGCGTAGGATGGACTTATCCCTACGAGCAGTACTTC.